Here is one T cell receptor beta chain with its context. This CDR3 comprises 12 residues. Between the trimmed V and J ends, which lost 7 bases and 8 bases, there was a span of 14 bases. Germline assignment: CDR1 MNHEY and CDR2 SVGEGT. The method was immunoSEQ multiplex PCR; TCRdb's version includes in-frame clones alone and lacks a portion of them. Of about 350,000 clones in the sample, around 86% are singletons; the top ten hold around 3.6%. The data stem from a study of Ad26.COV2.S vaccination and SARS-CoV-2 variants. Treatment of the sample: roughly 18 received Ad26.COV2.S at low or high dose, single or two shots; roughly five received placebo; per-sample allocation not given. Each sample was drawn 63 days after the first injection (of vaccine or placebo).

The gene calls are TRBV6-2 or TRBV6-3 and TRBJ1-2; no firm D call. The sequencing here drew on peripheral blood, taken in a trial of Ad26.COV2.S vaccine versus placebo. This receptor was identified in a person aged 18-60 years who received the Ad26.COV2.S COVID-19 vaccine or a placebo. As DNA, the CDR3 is TGTGCCAGCACCCCTGGCGGGGTCGGCTACACCTTC. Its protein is CASTPGGVGYTF.